This T cell receptor (beta chain) was observed in a study of beta chain features in type 1 diabetes. Overall study: Healthy donors, compared against patients, showed similar age, gender and cell yields.

Study findings and constraints: Patients and controls would share equally any PCR tilt toward shorter templates. All four CD4+ subsets of Type 1 diabetes patients contained TCRB CDR3s that were moderately but significantly shorter.

With 5 bases clipped from V and 6 bases from J, the junction kept 6 bases outside the gene matches. This CDR3 contains 13 residues. The V gene's germline CDR1 is SGHTA and CDR2 FQGTGA. Reverse transcribing all isolated RNA meant expressed TCRB transcripts were sequenced. Some clones are missing from TCRdb's copy, which holds only in-frame ones; the method was immunoSEQ multiplex PCR. Counted here are about 15,000 clones, about 70% occurring once; the ten biggest clones make up around 0.8%. Sort purity for all populations was recorded as exceeding 98%. Concerning this clone: No antigen is known for it.

This clonotype originated in a man aged 25 to 45 with type 1 diabetes. The rearrangement joins TRBV7-3 to TRBJ1-1; 7 nucleotides match TRBD1. The sample taken for sequencing was stem cell memory CD4+ T cells from blood. CDR3 nucleotides: TGTGCCAGCAGCAAAGACAGGGTGGCTGAAGCTTTCTTT. Amino acids: CASSKDRVAEAFF.